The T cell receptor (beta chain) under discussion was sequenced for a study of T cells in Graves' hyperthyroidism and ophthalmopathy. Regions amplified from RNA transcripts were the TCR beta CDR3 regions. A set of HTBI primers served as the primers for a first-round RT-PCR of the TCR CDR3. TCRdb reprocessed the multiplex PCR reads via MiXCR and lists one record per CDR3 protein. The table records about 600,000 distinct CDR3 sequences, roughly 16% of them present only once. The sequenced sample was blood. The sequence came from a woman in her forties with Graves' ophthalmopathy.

DNA of the CDR3: TGCAGCGTTACAGGGGGCGCCGGGGAGCTGTTTTTT. Protein: CSVTGGAGELFF. The chain links TRBV29-1 to TRBJ2-2; 9 nucleotides agree with TRBD1. With V trimmed by 5 bases and J by 6 bases, 1 base remained unmatched. Per the germline V gene, CDR1 is SQVTM and CDR2 is ANQGSEA. The CDR3 extends over 12 amino acids.